This record looks at one T cell receptor beta chain sequence and its context. CDR1 is MNHEY and CDR2 is SVGAGI in the germline V gene. CDR3 length equals 13 residues. Trimming left V 8 bases short and J 0 bases short, with 11 bases between. The source of the sample is a study of blood T cell repertoires in COVID-19. Per the study methods: Estimation of nucleated cell counts relied on the amplification of reference gene primers. Clones were sequenced by immunoSEQ multiplex PCR, and TCRdb holds only the in-frame ones, with some missing. The V and J calls and clone size come from that table; D and trimming were worked out from the DNA. The sample records about 180,000 clones, about nine tenths being singletons.

Sequencing was performed on peripheral blood. The receptor was derived from a woman in her twenties or thirties with acute or convalescent COVID-19. The chain combines TRBV6-5 with TRBJ2-7; TRBD1 might be the D (5 bases). CDR3 sequence: CASSTVGSYEQYF. CDR3 in DNA: TGTGCCAGCTCGACAGTAGGCTCCTACGAGCAGTACTTC.